A selection of T cell receptor beta chains follows, all from one sample in a study of blood T cell repertoires in COVID-19. Assay used: immunoSEQ multiplex PCR; TCRdb lists only in-frame clones, some missing. The data show 150,000 or so clones, with about 90% seen just once and over 4% held by the top ten. The sequencing sample was made of PBMCs or T cells enriched from blood (not recorded which). The receptors here all came from a woman between 40 and 50 years old who had been exposed to COVID-19. Both conserved end residues are part of each CDR3. A D gene is named only where the DNA matches it firmly. Expanded clones get a size class; other rows say once, few or many, or leave the size out.

j_gene: TRBJ2-7; v_gene: TRBV5-1; abundance: -; d_gene: TRBD1; CDR3nt: TGCGCCAGCAGCTTGGAACAGGGGGTTTATTACGAGCAGTACTTC; CDR3aa: CASSLEQGVYYEQYF
j_gene: TRBJ2-3; v_gene: TRBV19; abundance: -; d_gene: -; CDR3nt: TGTGCCAGTACCCCAGAGGCGCTAAGATTCACAGATACGCAGTATTTT; CDR3aa: CASTPEALRFTDTQYF
j_gene: TRBJ2-1; v_gene: TRBV7-8; abundance: -; d_gene: -; CDR3nt: TGTGCCAGCAGCTTCGGGTTTGGAGAGAGCTCCTACAATGAGCAGTTCTTC; CDR3aa: CASSFGFGESSYNEQFF
j_gene: TRBJ2-5; v_gene: TRBV27; abundance: once; d_gene: TRBD2; CDR3nt: TGTGCCAGCAGTTTAGGGGGACTAGGAGGTGGTACCCAGTACTTC; CDR3aa: CASSLGGLGGGTQYF
j_gene: TRBJ2-3; v_gene: TRBV9; abundance: -; d_gene: -; CDR3nt: TGTGCCAGCAGCGTAGGGGGGGGCGGGACAGATACGCAGTATTTT; CDR3aa: CASSVGGGGTDTQYF
j_gene: TRBJ2-3; v_gene: TRBV27; abundance: -; d_gene: -; CDR3nt: TGTGCCAGCAGTTCCTACACAGATACGCAGTATTTT; CDR3aa: CASSSYTDTQYF
j_gene: TRBJ2-5; v_gene: TRBV5-1; abundance: -; d_gene: TRBD2; CDR3nt: TGCGCCAGCAGCCGGGAGGTCGGGGCAGAGACCCAGTACTTC; CDR3aa: CASSREVGAETQYF
j_gene: TRBJ1-1; v_gene: TRBV28; abundance: -; d_gene: TRBD1; CDR3nt: TGTGCCAGCGCAGGGGGCCTCGCTGAAGCTTTCTTT; CDR3aa: CASAGGLAEAFF
j_gene: TRBJ1-1; v_gene: TRBV9; abundance: -; d_gene: TRBD1; CDR3nt: TGTGCCAGCAGCGTAGCTGGCCCAGGGGGCAACACTGAAGCTTTCTTT; CDR3aa: CASSVAGPGGNTEAFF
j_gene: TRBJ2-7; v_gene: TRBV5-7; abundance: once; d_gene: -; CDR3nt: TGTGCCAGCAGCTTGATGGCAAACCTTTACTCCTACGAGCAGTACTTC; CDR3aa: CASSLMANLYSYEQYF
j_gene: TRBJ1-2; v_gene: TRBV27; abundance: -; d_gene: TRBD1; CDR3nt: TGTGCCAGCAGTTCAGGGGGCGTACGCTATGGCTACACCTTC; CDR3aa: CASSSGGVRYGYTF
j_gene: TRBJ1-2; v_gene: TRBV6-5; abundance: -; d_gene: -; CDR3nt: TGTGCCAGCAGTCTAGGGTCGGGGGATGATGGCTACACCTTC; CDR3aa: CASSLGSGDDGYTF
j_gene: TRBJ1-5; v_gene: TRBV9; abundance: -; d_gene: TRBD1; CDR3nt: TGTGCCAGCAGCGCGACAGGGGCAACGTCTCAGCCCCAGCATTTT; CDR3aa: CASSATGATSQPQHF
j_gene: TRBJ2-3; v_gene: TRBV5-1; abundance: -; d_gene: TRBD2; CDR3nt: TGCGCCAGCAGCTTAGGTAGCGGGAGGGCCGGCACAGATACGCAGTATTTT; CDR3aa: CASSLGSGRAGTDTQYF
j_gene: TRBJ1-1; v_gene: TRBV7-9; abundance: -; d_gene: TRBD1; CDR3nt: TGTGCCAGCAGCTTTCACAGGGGGGTTTTAAACACTGAAGCTTTCTTT; CDR3aa: CASSFHRGVLNTEAFF
j_gene: TRBJ2-3; v_gene: TRBV12-5; abundance: -; d_gene: TRBD1; CDR3nt: TGTGCTAGTGGTTTGTTCGGGCAGGGGGCCTCAGATACGCAGTATTTT; CDR3aa: CASGLFGQGASDTQYF
j_gene: TRBJ2-4; v_gene: TRBV20-1; abundance: -; d_gene: -; CDR3nt: TGCAGTGCTAGAGTACTAAACATTCAGTACTTC; CDR3aa: CSARVLNIQYF
j_gene: TRBJ2-7; v_gene: TRBV7-8; abundance: few; d_gene: -; CDR3nt: TGTGCCAGCAGCTCAAGGGAGAGTTCCTACGAGCAGTACTTC; CDR3aa: CASSSRESSYEQYF
j_gene: TRBJ2-1; v_gene: TRBV18; abundance: -; d_gene: -; CDR3nt: TGTGCCAGCTCACCACGGATAGACACTTACAATGAGCAGTTCTTC; CDR3aa: CASSPRIDTYNEQFF
j_gene: TRBJ1-1; v_gene: TRBV7-6; abundance: -; d_gene: TRBD1; CDR3nt: TGTGCCAGCAGCCCCCCCCGGACAGGGGACATGAACACTGAAGCTTTCTTT; CDR3aa: CASSPPRTGDMNTEAFF
j_gene: TRBJ1-1; v_gene: TRBV10-3; abundance: -; d_gene: TRBD1; CDR3nt: TGTGCCATCAGTCGTATAACAGTGCCGGGACAGGGAAGGACTGAAGCTTTCTTT; CDR3aa: CAISRITVPGQGRTEAFF
j_gene: TRBJ2-3; v_gene: TRBV29-1; abundance: -; d_gene: TRBD2; CDR3nt: TGCAGCGTTGATCCCCCTAGCGGGAGCCACGATACGCAGTATTTT; CDR3aa: CSVDPPSGSHDTQYF
j_gene: TRBJ1-5; v_gene: TRBV28; abundance: -; d_gene: -; CDR3nt: TGTGCCAGCAGTTTCGTGAGCAATCAGCCCCAGCATTTT; CDR3aa: CASSFVSNQPQHF
j_gene: TRBJ2-3; v_gene: TRBV3-1/TRBV3-2; abundance: -; d_gene: TRBD2; CDR3nt: TGTGCCAGCAGCCAAGCAAGGCGGGGGGCCTACACAGATACGCAGTATTTT; CDR3aa: CASSQARRGAYTDTQYF
j_gene: TRBJ2-7; v_gene: TRBV6-2/TRBV6-3; abundance: -; d_gene: TRBD2; CDR3nt: TGTGCCAGCAGTTACCAGGTGACTAGCGGGAGTACCTACGAGCAGTACTTC; CDR3aa: CASSYQVTSGSTYEQYF
j_gene: TRBJ2-2; v_gene: TRBV19; abundance: -; d_gene: TRBD2; CDR3nt: TGTGCCCTCAAGGGAGGGCACAGTGGGCGGAACACCGGGGAGCTGTTTTTT; CDR3aa: CALKGGHSGRNTGELFF
j_gene: TRBJ1-3; v_gene: TRBV5-1; abundance: -; d_gene: TRBD1; CDR3nt: TGCGCCAGCAGCCCGGGACAGGGGGCGGCTGGAAACACCATATATTTT; CDR3aa: CASSPGQGAAGNTIYF
j_gene: TRBJ2-3; v_gene: TRBV19; abundance: many; d_gene: TRBD2; CDR3nt: TGTGCCAGTAGTATAGGAGCGGGGGGCACAGATACGCAGTATTTT; CDR3aa: CASSIGAGGTDTQYF
j_gene: TRBJ1-2; v_gene: TRBV14; abundance: few; d_gene: -; CDR3nt: TGTGCCAGCAGCCAAGATGGAAGGGGATATGGCTACACCTTC; CDR3aa: CASSQDGRGYGYTF
j_gene: TRBJ2-1; v_gene: TRBV6-2/TRBV6-3; abundance: -; d_gene: -; CDR3nt: TGTGCCAGCAGTTTCTCCCGGGGGGCTAATGAGCAGTTCTTC; CDR3aa: CASSFSRGANEQFF
j_gene: TRBJ2-4; v_gene: TRBV12-3/TRBV12-4; abundance: -; d_gene: -; CDR3nt: TGTGCCAGCAGTTTGGCCGGGAGTAACATTCAGTACTTC; CDR3aa: CASSLAGSNIQYF
j_gene: TRBJ2-7; v_gene: TRBV4-3; abundance: -; d_gene: -; CDR3nt: TGCGCCAGCAGCCAAGATGTACTTAGCTCCTACGAGCAGTACTTC; CDR3aa: CASSQDVLSSYEQYF
j_gene: TRBJ2-1; v_gene: TRBV5-1; abundance: -; d_gene: TRBD1; CDR3nt: TGCGCCAGCAGCTTGAGACAGGGAGAGAATGAGCAGTTCTTC; CDR3aa: CASSLRQGENEQFF
j_gene: TRBJ2-5; v_gene: TRBV29-1; abundance: few; d_gene: TRBD1; CDR3nt: TGCAGCGGGGGGACAGGGCAAGAGACCCAGTACTTC; CDR3aa: CSGGTGQETQYF
j_gene: TRBJ2-3; v_gene: TRBV10-3; abundance: -; d_gene: TRBD2; CDR3nt: TGTGCCATCAGTGCCCAGGCTAGCGGGGGTGCAGATACGCAGTATTTT; CDR3aa: CAISAQASGGADTQYF
j_gene: TRBJ1-5; v_gene: TRBV7-8; abundance: -; d_gene: -; CDR3nt: TGTGCCAGCAGCTGGCAGGGCGGGGGTCAGCCCCAGCATTTT; CDR3aa: CASSWQGGGQPQHF
j_gene: TRBJ2-3; v_gene: TRBV10-2; abundance: -; d_gene: TRBD1; CDR3nt: TGCGCCAGCCAGGACAGGGGTACTCTAGATACGCAGTATTTT; CDR3aa: CASQDRGTLDTQYF
j_gene: TRBJ1-1; v_gene: TRBV18; abundance: -; d_gene: TRBD1; CDR3nt: TGTGCCAGCTCACGGGACAGCATGAACACTGAAGCTTTCTTT; CDR3aa: CASSRDSMNTEAFF
j_gene: TRBJ2-7; v_gene: TRBV25-1; abundance: -; d_gene: -; CDR3nt: TGTGCCAGCATTTCCGACACAGACTACGAGCAGTACTTC; CDR3aa: CASISDTDYEQYF
j_gene: TRBJ1-3; v_gene: TRBV7-8; abundance: few; d_gene: -; CDR3nt: TGTGCCAGCAGCTTAGCCAGGGTAGGAAACACCATATATTTT; CDR3aa: CASSLARVGNTIYF
j_gene: TRBJ1-2; v_gene: TRBV7-3; abundance: -; d_gene: TRBD1; CDR3nt: TGTGCCAGCAGCCCCGGGACAGGGCTTACCTTC; CDR3aa: CASSPGTGLTF
j_gene: TRBJ1-3; v_gene: TRBV6-6; abundance: -; d_gene: -; CDR3nt: TGTGCCACCCGTGACACCCGCTCTGGAAACACCATATATTTT; CDR3aa: CATRDTRSGNTIYF
j_gene: TRBJ1-1; v_gene: TRBV2; abundance: -; d_gene: -; CDR3nt: TGTGCCAGCAGTGACACCACAGGGATCCCTGAAGCTTTCTTT; CDR3aa: CASSDTTGIPEAFF
j_gene: TRBJ1-5; v_gene: TRBV29-1; abundance: -; d_gene: -; CDR3nt: TGCAGCGTTGAAGTGGAGGGCGGCCAGCCCCAGCATTTT; CDR3aa: CSVEVEGGQPQHF
j_gene: TRBJ2-5; v_gene: TRBV15; abundance: -; d_gene: -; CDR3nt: TGTGCCACCAGCAGGGAGAATACGGCCCAGTACTTC; CDR3aa: CATSRENTAQYF
j_gene: TRBJ1-1; v_gene: TRBV10-3; abundance: -; d_gene: -; CDR3nt: TGTGCCATCAGCAATCTGAACACTGAAGCTTTCTTT; CDR3aa: CAISNLNTEAFF
j_gene: TRBJ2-1; v_gene: TRBV7-6; abundance: few; d_gene: TRBD2; CDR3nt: TGTGCCAGCAGCTTAGCACCCTTAGCGGGATTGGGTGACAATGAGCAGTTCTTC; CDR3aa: CASSLAPLAGLGDNEQFF
j_gene: TRBJ2-1; v_gene: TRBV18; abundance: -; d_gene: -; CDR3nt: TGTGCCAGCTCACAATCGGAGAGGGCCGAGCAGTTCTTC; CDR3aa: CASSQSERAEQFF
j_gene: TRBJ1-5; v_gene: TRBV6-6; abundance: few; d_gene: -; CDR3nt: TGTGCCAGCAGGGGGGGACGGGATCAGCCCCAGCATTTT; CDR3aa: CASRGGRDQPQHF
j_gene: TRBJ1-4; v_gene: TRBV5-1; abundance: -; d_gene: TRBD1; CDR3nt: TGCGCCAGCAGCCTTGGACAGGGACGCGAAAAACTGTTTTTT; CDR3aa: CASSLGQGREKLFF
j_gene: TRBJ2-7; v_gene: TRBV4-3; abundance: many; d_gene: TRBD1; CDR3nt: TGCGCCAGCAGCCAGGCCTACGGGACAGGAGGCTACGAGCAGTACTTC; CDR3aa: CASSQAYGTGGYEQYF
j_gene: TRBJ2-5; v_gene: TRBV24-1; abundance: -; d_gene: TRBD1; CDR3nt: TGTGCCACCAGTGACAACGCGTTGCCATCCCACAGGGGCCGAGAGACCCAGTACTTC; CDR3aa: CATSDNALPSHRGRETQYF
j_gene: TRBJ2-7; v_gene: TRBV7-9; abundance: -; d_gene: -; CDR3nt: TGTGCCAGCAGCTTAACTGCGTACGAGCAGTACTTC; CDR3aa: CASSLTAYEQYF
j_gene: TRBJ1-1; v_gene: TRBV5-5; abundance: once; d_gene: TRBD1; CDR3nt: TGTGCCAGCAGCTTGACTACGGCAGGGGGGAACACTGAAGCTTTCTTT; CDR3aa: CASSLTTAGGNTEAFF